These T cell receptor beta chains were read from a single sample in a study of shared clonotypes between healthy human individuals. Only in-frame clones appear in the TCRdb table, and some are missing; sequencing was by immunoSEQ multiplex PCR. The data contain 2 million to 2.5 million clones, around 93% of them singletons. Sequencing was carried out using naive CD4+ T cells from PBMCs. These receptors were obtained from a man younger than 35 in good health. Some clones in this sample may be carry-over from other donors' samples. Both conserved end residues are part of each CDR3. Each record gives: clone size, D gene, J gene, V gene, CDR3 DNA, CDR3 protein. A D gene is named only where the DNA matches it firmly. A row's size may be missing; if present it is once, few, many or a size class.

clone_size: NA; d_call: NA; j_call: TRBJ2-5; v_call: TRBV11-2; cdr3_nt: TGTGCCAGCAGCCGGGGGTACCAAGAGACCCAGTACTTC; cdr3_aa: CASSRGYQETQYF
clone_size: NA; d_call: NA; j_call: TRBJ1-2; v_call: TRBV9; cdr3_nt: TGTGCCAGCAGCGCCCGACAACAGGGCGGGGGGACTAACTATGGCTACACCTTC; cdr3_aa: CASSARQQGGGTNYGYTF
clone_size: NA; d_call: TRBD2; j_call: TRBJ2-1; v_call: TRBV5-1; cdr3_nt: TGCGCCAGCAGCTTTCTAGCGGGATTAACAACGGCTGAGCAGTTCTTC; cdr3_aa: CASSFLAGLTTAEQFF
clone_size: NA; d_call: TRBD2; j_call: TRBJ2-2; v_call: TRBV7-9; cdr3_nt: TGTGCCAGCAGCACCCGGACTAGCGGACTGAACACCGGGGAGCTGTTTTTT; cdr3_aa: CASSTRTSGLNTGELFF
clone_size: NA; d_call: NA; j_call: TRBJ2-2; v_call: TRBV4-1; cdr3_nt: TGCGCCAGCAGCCAAGTGGGAGGAGCGAACACCGGGGAGCTGTTTTTT; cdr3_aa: CASSQVGGANTGELFF
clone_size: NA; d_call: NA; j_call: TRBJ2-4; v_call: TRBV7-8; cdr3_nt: TGTGCCAGCAGCTTAGCCCAGACAGGACTTTTAGCCAAAAACATTCAGTACTTC; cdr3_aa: CASSLAQTGLLAKNIQYF
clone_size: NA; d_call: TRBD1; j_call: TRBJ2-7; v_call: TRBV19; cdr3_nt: TGTGCCACCAGAGACAGGGGAAGGAGCGAGCAGTACTTC; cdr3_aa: CATRDRGRSEQYF
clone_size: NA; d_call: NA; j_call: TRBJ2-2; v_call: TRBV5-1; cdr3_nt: TGCGCCAGCAGCTTGGAAGGGGTCGGGGAGCTGTTTTTT; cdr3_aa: CASSLEGVGELFF
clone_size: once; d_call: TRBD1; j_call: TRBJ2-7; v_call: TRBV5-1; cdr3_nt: TGCGCCAGCAGCTTGGGGGGGACAGGGGTCACCTACGAGCAGTACTTC; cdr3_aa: CASSLGGTGVTYEQYF
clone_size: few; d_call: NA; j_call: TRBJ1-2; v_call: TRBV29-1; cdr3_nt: TGCAGCGTTGATCCGGGGGCAGGAGGCTACACCTTC; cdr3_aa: CSVDPGAGGYTF
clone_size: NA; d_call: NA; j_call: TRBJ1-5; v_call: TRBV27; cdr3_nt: TGTGCCAGCAGTCTCTTAGGGTATAGCAATCAGCCCCAGCATTTT; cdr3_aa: CASSLLGYSNQPQHF
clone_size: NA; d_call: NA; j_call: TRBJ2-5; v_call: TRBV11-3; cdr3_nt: TGTGCCAGCAGCCGGCCAGGGGAAGAGACCCAGTACTTC; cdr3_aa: CASSRPGEETQYF
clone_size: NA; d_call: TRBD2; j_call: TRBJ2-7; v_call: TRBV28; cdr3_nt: TGTGCCAGCAGTTCCTCCCGGACTAGCGTCTACGAGCAGTACTTC; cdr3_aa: CASSSSRTSVYEQYF
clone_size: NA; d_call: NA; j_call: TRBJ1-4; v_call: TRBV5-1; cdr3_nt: TGCGCCAGCAGCTTGGAGGCAGGGCCAGATGAAAAACTGTTTTTT; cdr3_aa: CASSLEAGPDEKLFF
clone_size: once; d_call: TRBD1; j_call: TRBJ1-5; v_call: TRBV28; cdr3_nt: TGTGCCACCCTCCCAGGGGGGGAGGGTCAGCCCCAGCATTTT; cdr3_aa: CATLPGGEGQPQHF
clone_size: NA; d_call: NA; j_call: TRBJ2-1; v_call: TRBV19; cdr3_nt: TGTGCCAGCCGATCCAGGGGAGTAGAGCAGTTCTTC; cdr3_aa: CASRSRGVEQFF
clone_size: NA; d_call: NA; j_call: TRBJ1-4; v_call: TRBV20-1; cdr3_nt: TGCGTCACAGGAGAAAATGAAAAACTGTTTTTT; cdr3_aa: CVTGENEKLFF
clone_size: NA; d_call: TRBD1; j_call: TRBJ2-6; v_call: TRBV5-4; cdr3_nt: TGTGCCAGCAGCCTGGGACAGGGAGGAACTGGGGCCAACGTCCTGACTTTC; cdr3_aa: CASSLGQGGTGANVLTF
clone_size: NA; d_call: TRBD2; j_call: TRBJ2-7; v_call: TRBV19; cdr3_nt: TGTGCCAGTAGTATAAGGACTAGCGACGAGCAGTACTTC; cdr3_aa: CASSIRTSDEQYF
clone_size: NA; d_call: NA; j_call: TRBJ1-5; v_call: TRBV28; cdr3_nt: TGTGCCAGCAGTTCCAATTCGCCCCAGCATTTT; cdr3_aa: CASSSNSPQHF
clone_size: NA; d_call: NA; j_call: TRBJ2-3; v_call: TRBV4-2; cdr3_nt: TGTGCCAGCAGCCAAGATTTCGACGGGACGGTTGGGCCAGATACGCAGTATTTT; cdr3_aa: CASSQDFDGTVGPDTQYF
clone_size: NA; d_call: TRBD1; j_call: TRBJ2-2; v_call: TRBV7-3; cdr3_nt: TGTGCCAGCAGCTTAACTCCCAGGGGGCAGAGCGGGGAGCTGTTTTTT; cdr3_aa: CASSLTPRGQSGELFF
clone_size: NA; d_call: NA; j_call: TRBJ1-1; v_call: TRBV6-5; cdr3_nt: TGTGCCAGCAGTTACTCGGCAGTAATGAACACTGAAGCTTTCTTT; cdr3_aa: CASSYSAVMNTEAFF
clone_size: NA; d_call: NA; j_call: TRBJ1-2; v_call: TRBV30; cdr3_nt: TGTGCCTGGGGATCCGGGACCCCGGTTGGTTTTAGCTACACCTTC; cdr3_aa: CAWGSGTPVGFSYTF
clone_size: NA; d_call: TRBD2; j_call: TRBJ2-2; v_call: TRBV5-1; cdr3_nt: TGCGCCAGCAGCGTGGGGGGACTAGCGGCTTCCGGGGAGCTGTTTTTT; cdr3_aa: CASSVGGLAASGELFF
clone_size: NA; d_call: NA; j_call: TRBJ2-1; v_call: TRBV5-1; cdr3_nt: TGCGCCAGCAGCTTGGAGGCTAGTTACAATGAGCAGTTCTTC; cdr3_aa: CASSLEASYNEQFF
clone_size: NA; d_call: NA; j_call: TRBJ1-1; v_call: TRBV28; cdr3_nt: TGTGCCAGCAGTCTAAACTATGGGGGCGGGGTCCAGGACACTGAAGCTTTCTTT; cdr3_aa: CASSLNYGGGVQDTEAFF
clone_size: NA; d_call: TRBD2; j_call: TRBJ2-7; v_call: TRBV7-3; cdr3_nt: TGTGCCAGCAGTCGGGTAGCGGGGTACGAGCAGTACTTC; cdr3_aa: CASSRVAGYEQYF
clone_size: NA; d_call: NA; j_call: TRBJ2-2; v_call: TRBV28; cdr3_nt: TGTGCCAGCAGTTTGAGGACCGGGGAGCTGTTTTTT; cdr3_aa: CASSLRTGELFF
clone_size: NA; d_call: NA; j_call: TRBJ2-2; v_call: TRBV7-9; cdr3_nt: TGTGCCAGCAGCTTAGGGGCGAACACCGGGGAGCTGTTTTTT; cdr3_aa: CASSLGANTGELFF
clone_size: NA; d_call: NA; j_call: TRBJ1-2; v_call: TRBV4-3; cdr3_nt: TGCGCCAGCAGCCAAGATAGTCAGGGGAGAATCTATGGCTACACCTTC; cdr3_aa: CASSQDSQGRIYGYTF
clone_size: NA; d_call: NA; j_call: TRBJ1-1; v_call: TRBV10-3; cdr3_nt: TGTGCCATCAGTAACACAGGACGGACGAACACTGAAGCTTTCTTT; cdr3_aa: CAISNTGRTNTEAFF
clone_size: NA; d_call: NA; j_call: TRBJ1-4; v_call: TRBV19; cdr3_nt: TGTGCCAGTAGTATCGACGAAAAACTGTTTTTT; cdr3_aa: CASSIDEKLFF
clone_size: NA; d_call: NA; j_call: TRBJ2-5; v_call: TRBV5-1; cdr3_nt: TGCGCCAGCAGCTACATGGGGGCAACAGCCCAAGAGACCCAGTACTTC; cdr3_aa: CASSYMGATAQETQYF
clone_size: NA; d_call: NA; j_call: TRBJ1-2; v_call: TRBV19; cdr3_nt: TGTGCCAGTAGTGTCCAGGGATTCTTTAACTATGGCTACACCTTC; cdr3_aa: CASSVQGFFNYGYTF
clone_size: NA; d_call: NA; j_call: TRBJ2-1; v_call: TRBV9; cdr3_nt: TGTGCCAGCGGCGGTGGATCCTACAATGAGCAGTTCTTC; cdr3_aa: CASGGGSYNEQFF
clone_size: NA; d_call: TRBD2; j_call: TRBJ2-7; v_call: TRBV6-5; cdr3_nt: TGTGCCAGCAGCTTTAGACTAGCGGGAGGGCTCGAGCAGTACTTC; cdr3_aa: CASSFRLAGGLEQYF
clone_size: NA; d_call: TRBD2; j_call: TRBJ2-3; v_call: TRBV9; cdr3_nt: TGTGCCAGCAGCGCAGGGCGGACTAGCGACACAGATACGCAGTATTTT; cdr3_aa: CASSAGRTSDTDTQYF
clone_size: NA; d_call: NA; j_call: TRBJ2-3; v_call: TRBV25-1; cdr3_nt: TGTGCCAGCGAGGGACTGACTAGCACAGATACGCAGTATTTT; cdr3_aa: CASEGLTSTDTQYF
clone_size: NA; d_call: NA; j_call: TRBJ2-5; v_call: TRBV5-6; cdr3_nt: TGTGCCAGCAGCTTGGCTCGGGAGACCCAGTACTTC; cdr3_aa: CASSLARETQYF
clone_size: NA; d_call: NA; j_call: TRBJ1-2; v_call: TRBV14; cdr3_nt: TGTGCCAGCAGCCAAGATCCGCGGACGGACTATGGCTACACCTTC; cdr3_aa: CASSQDPRTDYGYTF
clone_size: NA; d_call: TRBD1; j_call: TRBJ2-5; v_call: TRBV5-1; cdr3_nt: TGCGCCAGCAGCCCGGGACAGGGGGCTGGAGAGACCCAGTACTTC; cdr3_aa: CASSPGQGAGETQYF
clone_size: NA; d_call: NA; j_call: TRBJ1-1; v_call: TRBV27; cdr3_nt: TGTGCCAGCAGTTTATTAGCCAATCTCCAAAAGAACACTGAAGCTTTCTTT; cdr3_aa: CASSLLANLQKNTEAFF
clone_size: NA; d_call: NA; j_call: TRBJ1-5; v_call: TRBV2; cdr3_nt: TGTGCCAGCAGTCCCAGCGGTTACTATCAGCCCCAGCATTTT; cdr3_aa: CASSPSGYYQPQHF
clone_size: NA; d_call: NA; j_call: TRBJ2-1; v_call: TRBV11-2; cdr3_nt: TGTGCCAGCAGCTTTGGGGGGGCCCAGGGCAATGAGCAGTTCTTC; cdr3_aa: CASSFGGAQGNEQFF
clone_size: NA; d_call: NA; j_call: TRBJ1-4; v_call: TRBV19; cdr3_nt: TGTGCCAGTAGTACCGTCGACCCGGAGGAAAAACTGTTTTTT; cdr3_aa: CASSTVDPEEKLFF
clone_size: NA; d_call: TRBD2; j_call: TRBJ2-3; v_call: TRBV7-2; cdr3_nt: TGTGCCAGCAGCTTAGCGGGAGGGCAGGTCACAGATACGCAGTATTTT; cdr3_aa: CASSLAGGQVTDTQYF
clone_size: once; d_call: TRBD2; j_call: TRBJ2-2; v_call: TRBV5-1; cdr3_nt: TGCGCCAGCAGCCTAGCGGGGTCGAACACCGGGGAGCTGTTTTTT; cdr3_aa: CASSLAGSNTGELFF
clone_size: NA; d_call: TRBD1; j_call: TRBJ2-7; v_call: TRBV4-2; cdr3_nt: TGTGCCAGCAGCCCTCCAGGGACAGGACCCTACGAGCAGTACTTC; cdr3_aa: CASSPPGTGPYEQYF